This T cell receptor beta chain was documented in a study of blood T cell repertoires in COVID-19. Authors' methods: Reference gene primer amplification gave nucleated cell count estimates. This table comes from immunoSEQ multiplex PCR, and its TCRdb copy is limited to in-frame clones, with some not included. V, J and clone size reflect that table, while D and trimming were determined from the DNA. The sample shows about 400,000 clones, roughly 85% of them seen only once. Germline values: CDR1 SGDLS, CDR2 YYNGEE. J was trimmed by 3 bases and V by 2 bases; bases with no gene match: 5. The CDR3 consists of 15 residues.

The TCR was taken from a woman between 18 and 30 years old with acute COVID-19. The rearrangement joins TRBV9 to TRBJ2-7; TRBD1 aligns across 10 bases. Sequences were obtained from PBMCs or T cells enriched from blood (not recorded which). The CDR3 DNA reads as TGTGCCAGCAGCGTCCGGGACAGGGGATTCTACGAGCAGTACTTC. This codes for CASSVRDRGFYEQYF. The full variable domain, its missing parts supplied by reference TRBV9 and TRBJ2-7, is DSGVTQTPKHLITATGQRVTLRCSPRSGDLSVYWYQQSLDQGLQFLIQYYNGEERAKGNILERFSAQQFPDLHSELNLSSLELGDSALYFCASSVRDRGFYEQYFGPGTRLTVT.